Each of the 32 T cell receptor beta chains below was sequenced from the same sample in a study of cytomegalovirus exposure and HLA in healthy donors. The PCR contained 60 Vbeta and 13 Jbeta primers. Produced via immunoSEQ multiplex PCR; TCRdb's table is partial and in-frame only. The repertoire holds 100,000 to 130,000 clones, with around 80% as singletons. Sequenced material: PBMCs. The receptors stem from a man aged 25 to 40 in good health and CMV-seropositive.

The CDR3 spells CASGFGQRVGETQYF. CDR3 coding DNA: TGTGCTAGTGGTTTTGGCCAGAGGGTGGGGGAGACCCAGTACTTC. The V and J genes are TRBV12-5 and TRBJ2-5, with D possibly being TRBD2 (5 bases). Germline assignment: CDR1 LGHNT and CDR2 FRNRAP. This CDR3 is 15 amino acids long. The V gene lost 3 bases and the J gene lost 5 bases, with 16 bases spanning the gap.

The V call is TRBV20-1, the J call TRBJ2-7; tentative D call: TRBD1 (5 bases). The germline V gene encodes CDR1 DFQATT and CDR2 SNEGSKA (reference sequence). The CDR3 has 11 residues. V lost 5 bases, J lost 5 bases, and 10 bases lay in between. For the CDR3, the DNA is TGCAGTGCTTCGATCAGGGACGAGCAGTACTTC. This gives the protein CSASIRDEQYF.

The rearrangement uses TRBV11-2 and TRBJ2-5; TRBD1 is a possible D gene (6 bases). The DNA end is a closer match to TRBJ2-7, so the J assignment may be wrong. Germline V lookup: CDR1 SGHAT, CDR2 FQNNGV. The CDR3 is 17 residues long. The CDR3 here is CASSLVTGLRASYEQYF. Written as DNA, the CDR3 is TGTGCCAGCAGCTTAGTGACAGGATTGCGGGCCTCCTACGAGCAGTACTTC.

This clone has only a few counts. The gene calls are TRBV6-1 and TRBJ2-7, with a tentative D call TRBD1 (6 bases). The V end was cut by 6 bases, the J end by 2 bases, with 8 bases between. This CDR3 contains 12 residues. CDR1 is MNHNS, CDR2 SASEGT, per germline. Here the CDR3 DNA reads TGTGCCAGCAGGGGGGCCCCCTACGAGCAGTACTTC. This codes for CASRGAPYEQYF.

The rearrangement uses TRBV11-3 and TRBJ2-7; maybe TRBD1 (6 bases). Trimming took off 5 bases at V and 6 bases at J, with 20 bases between the two ends. Germline values: CDR1 SGHNT, CDR2 YENEEA. The CDR3 has 15 residues. CDR3 in amino acids: CASSGAGTRWAEQYF. The DNA of the CDR3 is TGTGCCAGCAGCGGAGCCGGGACACGCTGGGCCGAGCAGTACTTC. Filled out from reference TRBV11-3 and TRBJ2-7, the complete variable domain reads EAGVVQSPRYKIIEKKQPVAFWCNPISGHNTLYWYLQNLGQGPELLIRYENEEAVDDSQLPKDRFSAERLKGVDSTLKIQPAELGDSAVYLCASSGAGTRWAEQYFGPGTRLTVT.

The chain has TRBV7-3 and TRBJ2-2, with 8 positions matching TRBD2. V trimming: 2 bases; J trimming: 5 bases; junction bases outside the gene matches: 4. The CDR3 consists of 15 residues. CDR1 and CDR2 from the germline V gene are SGHTA and FQGTGA. CDR3 sequence: CASSLASGGTGELFF. The CDR3 bases are TGTGCCAGCAGCTTAGCCTCGGGGGGGACCGGGGAGCTGTTTTTT.

The chain has TRBV7-3 and TRBJ2-2, with a tentative D call TRBD2 (7 bases). This CDR3 is built from 15 residues. The V end was cut by 6 bases, the J end by 7 bases, with 18 bases between. Germline V gene sequence: CDR1 SGHTA, CDR2 FQGTGA. CDR3 protein: CASRRVGGQNGELFF. CDR3 in DNA: TGTGCCAGCAGACGAGTCGGGGGGCAGAACGGGGAGCTGTTTTTT.

J is TRBJ2-7 and V is TRBV27; D is perhaps TRBD2 (5 bases). The CDR3 covers 15 residues. The ends were cut back, 4 bases at V and 5 bases at J, with 18 bases in the middle. The germline V gene encodes CDR1 MNHEY and CDR2 SMNVEV (reference sequence). The CDR3 DNA sequence: TGTGCCAGCAGTTCCCCCGGACTGCCTCGGGACGAGCAGTACTTC. Protein product: CASSSPGLPRDEQYF.

This rearrangement joins TRBV7-6 to TRBJ2-7; TRBD1 matches at 9 bases. J gave up 5 bases and V 3 bases, and 5 bases lay outside the gene matches. Germline V gene lookup returns CDR1 SGHVS and CDR2 FNYEAQ. CDR3 size: 14 residues. CDR3 sequence reads: CASSFWGQGNEQYF. In DNA form, the CDR3 reads TGTGCCAGCAGCTTTTGGGGACAGGGAAACGAGCAGTACTTC.

The count of this clone is one. The V call is TRBV29-1, the J call TRBJ1-2; D is possibly TRBD1 (5 bases). Germline V gene lookup returns CDR1 SQVTM and CDR2 ANQGSEA. V was trimmed by 4 bases and J by 8 bases, leaving 17 bases between them. CDR3 length equals 13 residues. Written as DNA, the CDR3 is TGCAGCGTTGGCACAGGAGTGGGTAAAGGCTACACCTTC. Translated, it gives CSVGTGVGKGYTF.

The rearrangement uses TRBV29-1 and TRBJ1-1; a weak D match, TRBD1 (6 bases). V was clipped by 6 bases and J by 8 bases, with 16 bases between them. Germline CDR1 SQVTM, CDR2 ANQGSEA. CDR3 length: 12 residues. CDR3 residues: CSVKGHEAEAFF. CDR3 DNA: TGCAGCGTGAAGGGACACGAAGCCGAAGCTTTCTTT. Complete variable domain (other parts from reference TRBV29-1 and TRBJ1-1): SAVISQKPSRDICQRGTSLTIQCQVDSQVTMMFWYRQQPGQSLTLIATANQGSEATYESGFVIDKFPISRPNLTFSTLTVSNMSPEDSSIYLCSVKGHEAEAFFGQGTRLTVV.

The chain carries TRBV7-2 and TRBJ1-5; 7 bases map to TRBD1. Germline assignment: CDR1 SGHTA and CDR2 FQGNSA. This CDR3 has 15 amino acids. Losses at the gene ends were 2 bases for V and 3 bases for J; bases not matched to a gene: 4. Written as DNA, the CDR3 is TGTGCCAGCAGCTTAAGGGGGCTACTCAATCAGCCCCAGCATTTT. Its translation: CASSLRGLLNQPQHF.

The V call is TRBV19, the J call TRBJ1-2; a possible D gene is TRBD1 (5 bases). CDR3 length: 13 amino acids. Germline V gene lookup returns CDR1 LNHDA and CDR2 SQIVND (reference sequence). Deletions cut 1 base from V and 5 bases from J, with 8 bases between. The CDR3 nucleotides read TGTGCCAGTAGTATAGGGGGCAGATATGGCTACACCTTC. Protein sequence: CASSIGGRYGYTF.

The chain joins TRBV21-1 to TRBJ2-7; TRBD1 reflects the table's D call only, with no check against the DNA. TRBV21-1 is flagged as a pseudogene. This CDR3 comprises 15 residues. CDR3 in amino acids: CASSGQGTGGVEQYF. For the CDR3, the DNA is TGTGCCAGCAGCGGGCAGGGGACAGGGGGAGTCGAGCAGTACTTC.

This chain uses TRBV11-3 with TRBJ2-1; maybe TRBD2 (6 bases). The CDR3 has 13 residues. CDR1 is SGHNT and CDR2 is YENEEA in the germline V gene. V dropped 5 bases and J dropped 14 bases, with 19 bases sitting between them. CDR3 in amino acids: CASSHPGLGGKFF. CDR3 sequence (DNA): TGTGCCAGCAGCCATCCGGGTCTTGGGGGGAAGTTCTTC.

The V and J genes are TRBV10-3 and TRBJ1-6; D is unclear. Per germline, CDR1 ENHRY and CDR2 SYGVKD. This CDR3 is 14 amino acids long. Trimming removed 3 bases from V and 7 bases from J, with 10 bases in between. The CDR3 bases are TGTGCCATCAGTGATCGGGATCAAAATTCACCCCTCCACTTT. Its translation is CAISDRDQNSPLHF.

In this sample, this clone turned up once. The J gene is TRBJ1-1, the V gene TRBV11-3, with D tentatively TRBD1 (5 bases). V lost 6 bases, J lost 8 bases, and 10 bases lay in between. Per germline, CDR1 SGHNT and CDR2 YENEEA. The CDR3 has 11 amino acids. CDR3 DNA: TGTGCCAGCAGACGGGACTCCGAAGCTTTCTTT. As protein: CASRRDSEAFF.

Concerning this clone: Distinct nucleotide sequences in the sample also encode this CDR3. The gene calls are TRBV27 and TRBJ1-1, with unresolved D. From germline, CDR1 is MNHEY and CDR2 SMNVEV (reference sequence). The CDR3 is made up of 13 amino acids. Trimming left V 1 base short and J 3 bases short, with 6 bases between. CDR3 protein: CASSLWADTEAFF. CDR3 coding DNA: TGTGCCAGCAGTTTATGGGCCGACACTGAAGCTTTCTTT.

This clone appeared a few times. This chain joins TRBV5-6 and TRBJ2-4; D is possibly TRBD1 (6 bases). The CDR3 is made up of 16 amino acids. Trimming stripped 4 bases from V and 6 bases from J, with 20 bases between. CDR1 and CDR2 (germline): SGHDT, YYEEEE. In DNA form, the CDR3 reads TGTGCCAGCAGCCTTTTGGGGGCCGGTCTTGGAAACATTCAGTACTTC. It translates to CASSLLGAGLGNIQYF. Full variable domain (outside the CDR3, taken from reference TRBV5-6 and TRBJ2-4): DAGVTQSPTHLIKTRGQQVTLRCSPKSGHDTVSWYQQALGQGPQFIFQYYEEEERQRGNFPDRFSGHQFPNYSSELNVNALLLGDSALYLCASSLLGAGLGNIQYFGAGTRLSVL.

Only a few counts were recorded for this clone. V gene TRBV6-6 combines with J gene TRBJ1-1; TRBD1 matches at 7 bases. The CDR3 has 14 amino acids. The J segment lost 5 bases and the V segment lost 6 bases, leaving 9 bases of the junction unmatched. Germline CDR1 and CDR2: MNHNY and SVGAGI (reference sequence). The CDR3 DNA reads TGTGCCAGCAGGGACACAGGGGCTGGGACTGAAGCTTTCTTT. Translation gives CASRDTGAGTEAFF.

The V and J genes are TRBV6-1 and TRBJ1-2, with 8 nucleotides matching TRBD1. Germline CDR1 reads MNHNS; CDR2 reads SASEGT. Trimming took 6 bases from V and 4 from J; bases not matched to a gene: 7. This CDR3 is built from 14 residues. CDR3: CASRDWTGPYGYTF. CDR3 DNA: TGTGCCAGCAGGGACTGGACAGGGCCCTATGGCTACACCTTC.

The chain links TRBV19 to TRBJ1-4; no reliable D call. Trimming took off 6 bases at V and 4 bases at J, with 12 bases between the two ends. Germline CDR1 and CDR2: LNHDA and SQIVND (reference sequence). This CDR3 spans 14 amino acids. CDR3: CASRWAVRNEKLFF. DNA of the CDR3: TGTGCCAGTAGATGGGCAGTTCGTAATGAAAAACTGTTTTTT. The whole variable domain, filled in from reference TRBV19 and TRBJ1-4, reads DGGITQSPKYLFRKEGQNVTLSCEQNLNHDAMYWYRQDPGQGLRLIYYSQIVNDFQKGDIAEGYSVSREKKESFPLTVTSAQKNPTAFYLCASRWAVRNEKLFFGSGTQLSVL.

CDR3 nucleotide sequence: TGCGCCAGCAGCTTGGAGGAGCCCTACAATGAGCAGTTCTTC. It specifies CASSLEEPYNEQFF. V and J are TRBV5-1 and TRBJ2-1; D gene uncertain. The V gene's germline CDR1 is SGHRS and CDR2 YFSETQ. V lost 0 bases and J 2 bases, leaving 6 bases between the germline ends. The CDR3 consists of 14 residues.

The DNA of the CDR3 is TGTGCCAGCAGCCTGACAGGCTTCTCTGGAAACACCATATATTTT. Residues: CASSLTGFSGNTIYF. This chain connects TRBV9 to TRBJ1-3; TRBD1 might be the D (6 bases). Per the germline V gene, CDR1 is SGDLS and CDR2 is YYNGEE. V gave up 4 bases and J gave up 0 bases, with 11 bases separating them. This CDR3 spans 15 amino acids.

V and J are TRBV6-5 and TRBJ1-1; 7 bases agree with TRBD1. This CDR3 region has 13 residues. Trimming removed 8 bases from V and 1 base from J; junction bases left unmatched: 4. CDR1 is MNHEY and CDR2 is SVGAGI in the germline V gene. CDR3 amino acids: CASSRGKNTEAFF. The CDR3 region has the DNA TGTGCCAGCTCCAGGGGGAAGAACACTGAAGCTTTCTTT.

This clone came up a few times. The V call is TRBV5-6, the J call TRBJ2-3; TRBD2 agrees at 9 bases. Germline V lookup: CDR1 SGHDT, CDR2 YYEEEE. V gave up 0 bases and J gave up 4 bases; unmatched junction bases: 6. The CDR3 loop spans 16 amino acids. CDR3 DNA sequence: TGTGCCAGCAGCTTGGCCACGGGACTAGCCGCAGATACGCAGTATTTT. Amino acids: CASSLATGLAADTQYF.

The rearrangement uses TRBV5-1 and TRBJ1-2; 7 bases align to TRBD1. CDR3 size: 15 residues. V shed 5 bases, J shed 8 bases, and the junction held 15 bases outside the gene matches. Germline lookup yields CDR1 SGHRS and CDR2 YFSETQ. The CDR3 is CASSFGPTGAEGYTF. The CDR3 DNA sequence: TGCGCCAGCAGTTTCGGTCCAACAGGGGCTGAGGGCTACACCTTC.

This clone was found once. The CDR3 DNA sequence: TGTGCCAGCTCACCACCGCTAGCTAGGGCGTCCTACAATGAGCAGTTCTTC. It specifies CASSPPLARASYNEQFF. This chain joins TRBV18 and TRBJ2-1, with TRBD2 as a possible D gene (5 bases). The V gene's germline CDR1 is KGHSH and CDR2 LQKENI. The CDR3 runs 17 residues. Trimming took off 0 bases at V and 1 base at J, with 13 bases between the two ends.

The gene calls are TRBV7-2 and TRBJ2-2, with no clear D. Trimming left V 5 bases short and J 2 bases short, with 3 bases between. The CDR3 extends over 12 amino acids. Germline CDR1 SGHTA, CDR2 FQGNSA. As DNA, the CDR3 is TGTGCCAGCAGCCCAAACACCGGGGAGCTGTTTTTT. This translates into CASSPNTGELFF.

The table lists this clone with a few counts. This chain joins TRBV6-4 and TRBJ2-3, with a tentative D call TRBD2 (5 bases). Deletions cut 5 bases from V and 2 bases from J, with 14 bases between. Germline-derived CDR1 and CDR2 are MRHNA and SNTAGT. CDR3 size: 15 residues. The CDR3 spells CASSSGLGSTDTQYF. The CDR3 bases are TGTGCCAGCAGTTCTGGACTTGGGTCCACAGATACGCAGTATTTT.

V is TRBV2 and J is TRBJ2-6; D gene uncertain. There are 14 residues in the CDR3. Looked up from germline, CDR1 is SNHLY and CDR2 is FYNNEI. Between the trimmed V and J ends, which lost 2 bases and 1 base, there was a span of 3 bases. CDR3 loop: CASSERSGANVLTF. CDR3 bases: TGTGCCAGCAGTGAACGGTCTGGGGCCAACGTCCTGACTTTC.

The chain links TRBV4-2 to TRBJ1-6, with unresolved D. Looked up from germline, CDR1 is LGHNA and CDR2 is YNFKEQ. This CDR3 comprises 18 residues. Deletions cut 1 base from V and 7 bases from J, with 20 bases between. CDR3 coding DNA: TGTGCCAGCAGCCAAGGGATCACGATAGGCCTGGAGAATTCACCCCTCCACTTT. Its protein is CASSQGITIGLENSPLHF.